What follows are 31 T cell receptor beta chains derived from one specimen sequenced in a study of blood T cell repertoires in COVID-19. Repertoires were generated with immunoSEQ multiplex PCR, while TCRdb's copy carries only in-frame clones and drops some. The sample gives about 68,000 clones, approximately 86% of which show up once; approximately 1.4% is in the top ten. Sequencing was done on a sample of peripheral blood. Receptors were obtained from a woman aged 60-70 years with acute or convalescent COVID-19.

V usage is TRBV28 and J usage is TRBJ1-1; 7 bases map to TRBD1. The CDR3 extends over 16 amino acids. The germline gives CDR1 MDHEN, CDR2 SYDVKM. V lost 5 bases and J lost 2; bases outside the gene matches: 11. This CDR3 reads CASSRWDSLFNTEAFF. The CDR3, as DNA: TGTGCCAGCAGTCGATGGGACAGCCTCTTTAACACTGAAGCTTTCTTT.

This chain links TRBV28 with TRBJ1-2, with D tentatively TRBD1 (6 bases). CDR3 length equals 15 residues. Trimming cost V 5 bases and J 7 bases, with 20 bases left between them. Germline V gene lookup returns CDR1 MDHEN and CDR2 SYDVKM. In DNA, the CDR3 is TGTGCCAGCAGTACCCCATTCCCTACAGGGTCTGGCTACACCTTC. Its protein is CASSTPFPTGSGYTF.

In this sample, this clone turned up once. The V gene is TRBV5-1, the J gene TRBJ2-7; TRBD2 aligns across 11 bases. V lost 4 bases, J lost 3 bases, and 3 bases stayed unmatched. The CDR3 covers 14 residues. Germline V gene lookup returns CDR1 SGHRS and CDR2 YFSETQ. CDR3 DNA: TGCGCCAGCAGCCCGGGGACTAGCGGCTACGAGCAGTACTTC. It is translated as CASSPGTSGYEQYF.

J is TRBJ1-2 and V is TRBV5-1, with 7 bases matching TRBD1. The CDR3 is 14 amino acids. V dropped 4 bases and J dropped 8; count of bases not matched to a gene: 11. Germline-derived CDR1 and CDR2 are SGHRS and YFSETQ. The CDR3 sequence: CASSGGTARLGYTF. The CDR3 DNA reads as TGCGCCAGCAGCGGAGGGACAGCCCGATTGGGCTACACCTTC. The entire variable domain, with the rest obtained from reference TRBV5-1 and TRBJ1-2, is as follows: KAGVTQTPRYLIKTRGQQVTLSCSPISGHRSVSWYQQTPGQGLQFLFEYFSETQRNKGNFPGRFSGRQFSNSRSEMNVSTLELGDSALYLCASSGGTARLGYTFGSGTRLTVV.

This rearrangement joins TRBV6-5 to TRBJ1-5; D uncertain. Between the trimmed V and J ends, which lost 5 bases and 8 bases, there was a span of 10 bases. Germline loops: CDR1 MNHEY, CDR2 SVGAGI. The CDR3 spans 12 residues. CDR3 sequence reads: CASSRTGEPQHF. CDR3 nucleotide sequence: TGTGCCAGCAGTAGGACCGGGGAGCCCCAGCATTTT.

The sample holds a few counts of this clone. The chain is built from TRBV5-1 and TRBJ2-7; the D gene is possibly TRBD1 (6 bases). V was pared by 4 bases and J by 5 bases, with 19 bases between. Germline V CDR1 and CDR2: SGHRS, YFSETQ. The CDR3 is made up of 15 amino acids. The CDR3 loop reads CASSVIPGTIHEQYF. CDR3 coding DNA: TGCGCCAGCAGCGTAATCCCCGGGACAATCCACGAGCAGTACTTC.

The chain links TRBV24-1 to TRBJ2-3, with 8 nucleotides matching TRBD2. This CDR3 is 16 amino acids long. The ends lost 4 bases at V and 3 bases at J; junction bases unmatched: 8. Germline-derived CDR1 and CDR2 are KGHDR and SFDVKD. In DNA form, the CDR3 reads TGTGCCACCAGTGACCCCAGCGGGAGCGGGACAGATACGCAGTATTTT. It translates to CATSDPSGSGTDTQYF.

The V and J genes are TRBV19 and TRBJ1-6, with D possibly TRBD1 on 5 matching bases. The CDR3 is 15 residues long. V was trimmed by 6 bases and J by 9 bases, leaving 18 bases between them. Germline V gene data show CDR1 as LNHDA and CDR2 as SQIVND (reference sequence). Here the CDR3 reads CASRNFRAIGSPLHF. The CDR3 DNA sequence: TGTGCCAGTAGGAACTTCAGGGCGATAGGTTCACCCCTCCACTTT.

The chain carries TRBV12-3 or TRBV12-4 and TRBJ1-2, with D possibly being TRBD1 (6 bases). The CDR3 covers 13 residues. V lost 5 bases and J lost 4, with 11 bases in between. The CDR3 here is CASSIGDIYGYTF. The DNA for the CDR3 is TGTGCCAGCAGTATCGGGGACATCTATGGCTACACCTTC.

The chain recombines TRBV2 with TRBJ2-5; possibly TRBD2 for D (6 bases). Germline lookup yields CDR1 SNHLY and CDR2 FYNNEI. The CDR3 consists of 13 residues. V was shortened by 6 bases and J by 3 bases, with 11 bases between the two germline ends. CDR3 amino acids: CASRGLAEETQYF. CDR3 nucleotides: TGTGCCAGCAGGGGACTCGCCGAAGAGACCCAGTACTTC.

This clone appeared once. The chain links TRBV30 to TRBJ1-2, with TRBD1 matching over 7 bases. Trimming took 3 bases from V and 6 from J; bases not matched to a gene: 10. The length of the CDR3 is 14 residues. Germline V CDR1 and CDR2: GTSNPN, SVGIG (reference sequence). DNA of the CDR3: TGTGCCTGGAGGGTGAGGGGGCGATTCCATGGCTACACCTTC. As protein: CAWRVRGRFHGYTF.

The rearrangement uses TRBV28 and TRBJ1-1, with TRBD1 matching 8 bases. The CDR3 is 13 residues long. Germline V gene lookup returns CDR1 MDHEN and CDR2 SYDVKM. The V segment lost 5 bases and the J segment 12 bases; nucleotides outside the gene matches: 11. The CDR3 DNA reads TGTGCCAGCAGTCCAACAGACAGGGGCAGGACTTTCTTT. It encodes CASSPTDRGRTFF. Full variable domain (rest looked up from reference TRBV28 and TRBJ1-1): DVKVTQSSRYLVKRTGEKVFLECVQDMDHENMFWYRQDPGLGLRLIYFSYDVKMKEKGDIPEGYSVSREKKERFSLILESASTNQTSMYLCASSPTDRGRTFFGQGTRLTVV.

This sequence joins TRBV12-3 or TRBV12-4 and TRBJ2-5, with D possibly matching TRBD1 (6 bases). The CDR3 loop spans 13 amino acids. Deletions cut 5 bases from V and 3 bases from J, with 10 bases between. DNA for the CDR3: TGTGCCAGCAGTCTATACAGGGAAGAGACCCAGTACTTC. Residues: CASSLYREETQYF.

The rearrangement joins TRBV19 to TRBJ2-1; TRBD1 agrees at 9 bases. Germline CDR1 reads LNHDA; CDR2 reads SQIVND (reference sequence). V shed 7 bases, J shed 6 bases, and the junction held 10 bases outside the gene matches. The CDR3 has 15 amino acids. The DNA of the CDR3 is TGTGCCAGTACCCTGCCGGGACAGGGTATCAATGAGCAGTTCTTC. It translates to CASTLPGQGINEQFF.

This sequence joins TRBV29-1 and TRBJ1-5; 9 nucleotides match TRBD1. The trim removed 4 bases at V and 4 bases at J, leaving 5 bases unmatched. The CDR3 loop spans 14 amino acids. Germline V lookup: CDR1 SQVTM, CDR2 ANQGSEA. The CDR3 here is CSVVTGGGNQPQHF. The DNA of the CDR3 is TGCAGCGTTGTGACAGGGGGGGGGAATCAGCCCCAGCATTTT.

V is TRBV30 and J is TRBJ1-1; D unresolved. The V gene's germline CDR1 is GTSNPN and CDR2 SVGIG (reference sequence). This CDR3 contains 13 residues. Trimming stripped 3 bases from V and 1 base from J, with 9 bases between. CDR3 residues: CAWSATQNTEAFF. The CDR3 nucleotides are TGTGCCTGGAGCGCTACGCAGAACACTGAAGCTTTCTTT.

This clone was counted once. The CDR3 nucleotides read TGTGCCAGCAGTGAATGGGGGGGTTCCCCCACAGATACGCAGTATTTT. This encodes CASSEWGGSPTDTQYF. The rearrangement uses TRBV2 and TRBJ2-3, with 7 bases that match TRBD2. V was clipped by 2 bases and J by 2 bases; unmatched bases: 7. The CDR3 contains 16 residues. The V gene's germline CDR1 is SNHLY and CDR2 FYNNEI. The whole variable domain, filled in from reference TRBV2 and TRBJ2-3, reads EPEVTQTPSHQVTQMGQEVILRCVPISNHLYFYWYRQILGQKVEFLVSFYNNEISEKSEIFDDQFSVERPDGSNFTLKIRSTKLEDSAMYFCASSEWGGSPTDTQYFGPGTRLTVL.

The rearrangement uses TRBV7-9 and TRBJ2-5; 9 nucleotides agree with TRBD2. The germline CDR1 and CDR2 sequences are SEHNR and FQNEAQ (reference sequence). Unmatched junction bases numbered 15, after V lost 5 bases and J lost 5 bases. CDR3 size: 17 residues. Here the CDR3 reads CASSRQGAGGLMETQYF. CDR3 sequence (DNA): TGTGCCAGCAGCCGCCAAGGGGCGGGAGGGCTGATGGAGACCCAGTACTTC.

This clone was detected only a few times. The chain employs TRBV18 and TRBJ1-4; TRBD1 matches at 7 bases. Germline trimming cut 3 bases from V and 7 bases from J; bases unmatched to any gene: 5. This CDR3 has 14 amino acids. Germline V CDR1 and CDR2: KGHSH, LQKENI. The CDR3 sequence is CASSPVRDSEKLFF. CDR3 coding DNA: TGTGCCAGCTCACCGGTCCGGGACAGTGAAAAACTGTTTTTT.

This chain's CDR3 is CASSTGQGAGKLFF. In nucleotides, the CDR3 is TGTGCCAGCAGCACGGGACAGGGGGCTGGAAAACTGTTTTTT. The chain combines TRBV7-8 with TRBJ1-4; 12 bases map to TRBD1. Germline V lookup: CDR1 SGHVS, CDR2 FQNEAQ. The ends lost 5 bases at V and 10 bases at J; junction bases unmatched: 5. The CDR3 has 14 amino acids.

The genes are TRBV13 and TRBJ1-5; no clear D gene. CDR1 and CDR2 (germline): PRHDT, FYEKMQ (reference sequence). The V end was cut by 2 bases, the J end by 4 bases, with 6 bases between. The CDR3 is made up of 13 amino acids. Here the CDR3 DNA reads TGTGCCAGCAGCTTAAGCAGGAATCAGCCCCAGCATTTT. The encoded protein is CASSLSRNQPQHF.

The J gene is TRBJ1-1, the V gene TRBV19; 10 nucleotides match TRBD1. With V trimmed by 5 bases and J by 4 bases, 10 bases remained unmatched. This CDR3 is 16 amino acids long. Germline CDR1 and CDR2: LNHDA and SQIVND (reference sequence). Here the CDR3 DNA reads TGTGCCAGTAGTCCCGCCCTTGGGACAGGGGCCACTGAAGCTTTCTTT. This translates into CASSPALGTGATEAFF.

The chain couples TRBV20-1 to TRBJ1-1, with D tentatively TRBD1 (6 bases). The CDR3 covers 11 residues. The germline CDR1 and CDR2 sequences are DFQATT and SNEGSKA (reference sequence). V dropped 6 bases and J dropped 7 bases, with 12 bases sitting between them. CDR3 sequence (DNA): TGCAGTGCGGCTGGGGGCAGTGAAGCTTTCTTT. Translating it yields CSAAGGSEAFF.

The chain recombines TRBV24-1 with TRBJ1-1; D unclear. Trimming pared 5 bases from V and 1 base from J, leaving 4 bases between. CDR3 length equals 12 residues. CDR1 and CDR2 (germline): KGHDR, SFDVKD. The CDR3 reads CATSAGNTEAFF. In DNA form, the CDR3 reads TGTGCCACCAGTGCGGGGAACACTGAAGCTTTCTTT.

The chain employs TRBV30 and TRBJ1-4, with 7 bases that match TRBD1. The CDR3 contains 15 residues. Germline trimming cut 2 bases from V and 0 bases from J; bases unmatched to any gene: 3. CDR1 is GTSNPN, CDR2 SVGIG, per germline (reference sequence). The chain's CDR3 is CAWSPGTATNEKLFF. The CDR3, as DNA: TGTGCCTGGAGTCCGGGGACAGCAACTAATGAAAAACTGTTTTTT.

The rearrangement joins TRBV4-1 to TRBJ2-2; 9 bases are a match to TRBD2. Germline loops: CDR1 MGHRA, CDR2 YSYEKL. There are 16 residues in the CDR3. The V segment lost 1 base and the J segment 3 bases; nucleotides outside the gene matches: 3. CDR3 bases: TGCGCCAGCAGCCAAGGACTAGCGGACCACACCGGGGAGCTGTTTTTT. Amino acid sequence: CASSQGLADHTGELFF.

CDR3 DNA: TGTGCCAGCAGCGTACGAGGGGGCGCGAACACTGAAGCTTTCTTT. As protein: CASSVRGGANTEAFF. This chain uses TRBV9 with TRBJ1-1; 7 bases are a match to TRBD1. The V gene end was trimmed by 1 base and the J gene end by 1 base; junction bases not matched to a gene: 4. This CDR3 spans 15 amino acids. Per germline, CDR1 SGDLS and CDR2 YYNGEE.

This clone was seen a few times. The chain's CDR3 is CASSYFGTGSETQYF. The DNA for the CDR3 is TGTGCCAGCAGTTACTTCGGGACAGGGTCGGAGACCCAGTACTTC. This chain joins TRBV6-6 and TRBJ2-5, with 9 bases lining up with TRBD1. V was clipped by 1 base and J by 5 bases; unmatched bases: 5. Germline CDR1 MNHNY, CDR2 SVGAGI (reference sequence). The CDR3 is 15 amino acids.

CDR3 loop: CASSSFGAQYF. The CDR3 region has the DNA TGTGCCAGCAGTTCCTTCGGTGCCCAGTACTTC. The V call is TRBV12-3 or TRBV12-4, the J call TRBJ2-5; D gene uncertain. Trimming left V 4 bases short and J 9 bases short, with 9 bases between. CDR3 length equals 11 residues.

This clone has more than one count but fewer than ten. The V call is TRBV11-3, the J call TRBJ2-7; no definite D call. Deletions cut 4 bases from V and 2 bases from J, with 12 bases between. Germline CDR1 reads SGHNT; CDR2 reads YENEEA. The CDR3 spans 14 residues. This CDR3 reads CASSSFDKPYEQYF. CDR3 in DNA: TGTGCCAGCAGCTCCTTTGACAAACCCTACGAGCAGTACTTC.

The chain couples TRBV30 to TRBJ1-5; D uncertain. Trimming took 1 base from V and 2 from J, leaving 12 bases between them. Germline assignment: CDR1 GTSNPN and CDR2 SVGIG (reference sequence). This CDR3 comprises 15 residues. CDR3 amino acids: CAWSAPRFGNQPQHF. The CDR3 DNA follows: TGTGCCTGGAGTGCCCCCAGGTTTGGCAATCAGCCCCAGCATTTT.